The present entry profiles one T cell receptor (beta chain) with its context. Profiled with immunoSEQ multiplex PCR; TCRdb holds only in-frame clones, not every one. The sample contains 500,000 to 650,000 clones, roughly 79% of which appear only once. These data are taken from a study of shared clonotypes between healthy human individuals. Germline CDR1 reads SGHVS; CDR2 reads FNYEAQ. V lost 4 bases and J 7 bases, leaving 13 bases between the germline ends. This CDR3 is 13 amino acids long. The sequenced sample consisted of PBMCs. The chain employs TRBV7-6 and TRBJ1-2, with a possible D match to TRBD1 (5 bases). The clonotype was recovered from a woman aged 40 to 50 in good health. Some clones in this sample may be carry-over from other donors' samples. The CDR3 reads CASSSWTGGGYTF. CDR3 nucleotide sequence: TGTGCCAGCAGCTCCTGGACGGGGGGTGGCTACACCTTC.